A single sample is the source of the 27 T cell receptor beta chains below, sequenced in a study of T-cell reconstitution after alpha-beta-depleted transplantation in children. As it was prepared, the TCRbeta library received unique molecular identifiers. TCRdb independently ran MiXCR on the PCR reads; one entry per CDR3 protein. The sample holds about 980,000 distinct CDR3 sequences, roughly 29% seen once. The specimen was PBMCs, mostly from graft donor cells, collected 360 days after TCRalphabeta/CD19-depleted stem cell transplant. These receptor sequences come from a boy younger than two who had a stem cell transplant for SCID, so the T cells may come from the graft donor.

This clonotype occurred a few times. The rearrangement uses TRBV6-1 and TRBJ1-2, with D perhaps TRBD1 (6 bases). This CDR3 is 14 amino acids long. CDR1 and CDR2 (germline): MNHNS, SASEGT. V was shortened by 6 bases and J by 5 bases, with 16 bases between the two germline ends. CDR3: CASSPNGQTYGYTF. CDR3 nucleotides: TGTGCCAGCAGCCCGAACGGACAGACTTATGGCTACACCTTC.

This clonotype was seen more than once but under ten times. This chain connects TRBV20-1 to TRBJ2-3, with a possible D match to TRBD2 (5 bases). V lost 5 bases and J 3 bases, leaving 15 bases between the germline ends. CDR1 is DFQATT, CDR2 SNEGSKA, per germline (reference sequence). This CDR3 comprises 14 residues. The chain's CDR3 is CSASLPGNTDTQYF. The CDR3 nucleotides are TGCAGTGCTTCCCTACCGGGGAATACAGATACGCAGTATTTT.

The rearrangement links TRBV2 to TRBJ2-1, with a possible D match to TRBD1 (6 bases). The CDR3 extends over 12 amino acids. Germline V lookup: CDR1 SNHLY, CDR2 FYNNEI. Trimming pared 7 bases from V and 10 bases from J, leaving 14 bases between. The CDR3 here is CASKITGTEQFF. Here the CDR3 DNA reads TGTGCCAGCAAGATTACAGGGACAGAGCAGTTCTTC.

Many counts were recorded for this clonotype. Mismatch with germline at one junction end may stem from a read error. The chain joins TRBV12-3 or TRBV12-4 to TRBJ2-7; D is unclear. There are 12 residues in the CDR3. The CDR3 region is CASSLADYEQYF. In DNA form, the CDR3 reads TGTGCCAGCAGCTTAGCCGACTACGAGCAGTACTTC.

The chain is built from TRBV20-1 and TRBJ2-7; TRBD1 aligns across 10 bases. This CDR3 contains 15 residues. Trimming removed 0 bases from V and 5 bases from J; junction bases left unmatched: 7. Germline CDR1 is DFQATT and CDR2 is SNEGSKA (reference sequence). CDR3 region: CSARDLDRGVDEQYF. The DNA of the CDR3 is TGCAGTGCTAGAGACTTGGACAGGGGGGTCGACGAGCAGTACTTC.

This chain connects TRBV7-9 to TRBJ2-5, with a possible D match to TRBD1 (5 bases). With 5 bases removed from V and 5 bases from J, the gap between germline ends came to 12 bases. Per the germline V gene, CDR1 is SEHNR and CDR2 is FQNEAQ (reference sequence). This CDR3 comprises 13 residues. The CDR3 reads CASSPQVWETQYF. The CDR3 DNA sequence: TGTGCCAGCAGCCCACAGGTTTGGGAGACCCAGTACTTC.

This clonotype was seen a handful of times. The rearrangement links TRBV13 to TRBJ2-7, with D possibly matching TRBD1 (5 bases). Germline V CDR1 and CDR2: PRHDT, FYEKMQ (reference sequence). Trimming stripped 6 bases from V and 3 bases from J, with 15 bases between. This CDR3 comprises 14 residues. The CDR3 protein is CASSGRGYLYEQYF. CDR3 nucleotides: TGTGCCAGCAGTGGTAGGGGTTACCTCTACGAGCAGTACTTC.

This clonotype was counted between two and nine times. The chain has TRBV20-1 and TRBJ1-5; D call uncertain. The germline V and J ends were trimmed by 3 bases and 5 bases, with 11 bases remaining between them. The germline V gene encodes CDR1 DFQATT and CDR2 SNEGSKA (reference sequence). The CDR3 spans 13 residues. CDR3 residues: CSASPQTYQPQHF. DNA for the CDR3: TGCAGTGCTAGCCCCCAGACCTATCAGCCCCAGCATTTT.

This clonotype showed up just a few times. The CDR3, as DNA: TGTGCCAGCAGTGAGCGGGGACTAGCGCACCGAGGGACCCAGTACTTC. It yields the protein CASSERGLAHRGTQYF. The V and J genes are TRBV25-1 and TRBJ2-5; 10 nucleotides match TRBD2. Germline V gives CDR1 MGHDK, CDR2 SYGVNS. The CDR3 contains 16 residues. V was pared by 3 bases and J by 7 bases, with 11 bases of the junction left unmatched.

This clonotype came up a few times. For the CDR3, the DNA is TGTGCCAGCACGCAGGGATCTCCAGATACGCAGTATTTT. This encodes CASTQGSPDTQYF. This rearrangement joins TRBV12-3 or TRBV12-4 to TRBJ2-3; D is possibly TRBD1 (5 bases). The CDR3 contains 13 residues. The V end lost 7 bases, the J end lost 4 bases, and 12 bases lay between the germline ends.

The J gene is TRBJ1-2, the V gene TRBV12-3 or TRBV12-4, with D possibly TRBD1 on 6 matching bases. The CDR3 sequence is 14 residues long. Trimming shortened V by 4 bases and J by 4 bases, and 13 bases separated the two germline ends. The CDR3 bases are TGTGCCAGCAGTTCCCAACGGGGGCTCTATGGCTACACCTTC. It encodes CASSSQRGLYGYTF.

The V call is TRBV4-3, the J call TRBJ1-1; D uncertain. The CDR3 is made up of 13 amino acids. Trimming stripped 1 base from V and 3 bases from J, with 6 bases between. The germline V gene encodes CDR1 LGHNA and CDR2 YSLEER. The CDR3 sequence is CASSQGPHTEAFF. CDR3 coding DNA: TGCGCCAGCAGCCAAGGACCTCACACTGAAGCTTTCTTT.

J is TRBJ2-1 and V is TRBV15; 11 bases are shared with TRBD2. V gave up 0 bases and J gave up 8 bases; unmatched junction bases: 6. CDR1 and CDR2 from the germline V gene are LNHNV and YYDKDF (reference sequence). This CDR3 contains 16 residues. The CDR3 region has the DNA TGTGCCACCAGCAGAGAAACTAGCGGGGGTAGGGATGAGCAGTTCTTC. It encodes CATSRETSGGRDEQFF.

The sample holds one count of this clonotype. CDR3 DNA sequence: TGTGCCAGCAGCTCCCTTCTCGGGGCGGACAATGAGCAGTTCTTC. It translates to CASSSLLGADNEQFF. The rearrangement links TRBV7-8 to TRBJ2-1; possibly TRBD1 or TRBD2 for D (5 bases each). V was shortened by 4 bases and J by 5 bases, with 15 bases between the two germline ends. The germline CDR1 and CDR2 sequences are SGHVS and FQNEAQ. The CDR3 totals 15 residues.

V gene TRBV7-2 combines with J gene TRBJ2-5; maybe TRBD1 (5 bases). This CDR3 is built from 16 residues. Germline loops: CDR1 SGHTA, CDR2 FQGNSA. The ends were cut back, 2 bases at V and 5 bases at J, with 18 bases in the middle. The CDR3 DNA reads as TGTGCCAGCAGCTTAAGACCAGGGCTCGTCTGGGAGACCCAGTACTTC. Protein: CASSLRPGLVWETQYF.

This rearrangement joins TRBV9 to TRBJ2-2; maybe TRBD1 (5 bases). V lost 4 bases to trimming and J lost 1 base, with 11 bases between them. The CDR3 contains 15 residues. Germline CDR1 and CDR2: SGDLS and YYNGEE. The CDR3 reads CASSPRQRNTGELFF. The DNA for the CDR3 is TGTGCCAGCAGCCCTCGACAGAGGAACACCGGGGAGCTGTTTTTT.

In its sample, this clonotype was seen a few times. The rearrangement uses TRBV12-3 or TRBV12-4 and TRBJ2-7; D is possibly TRBD1 (5 bases). The CDR3 covers 13 residues. Trimming pared 8 bases from V and 6 bases from J, leaving 17 bases between. CDR3 amino acids: CASAPSWGGEQYF. Here the CDR3 DNA reads TGTGCCAGCGCCCCTTCTTGGGGCGGCGAGCAGTACTTC.

V gene TRBV5-1 combines with J gene TRBJ2-3; D might be TRBD2 (6 bases). V was shortened by 4 bases and J by 2 bases, with 17 bases between the two germline ends. Germline CDR1 and CDR2: SGHRS and YFSETQ. This CDR3 is built from 16 residues. The CDR3: CASSPGERVVTDTQYF. CDR3 DNA sequence: TGCGCCAGCAGCCCGGGGGAGCGGGTCGTCACAGATACGCAGTATTTT.

This clonotype turned up a few times. The CDR3 spells CATSRGGSREVEQYF. The CDR3 region has the DNA TGTGCCACCAGCAGAGGGGGGTCGAGGGAGGTCGAGCAGTACTTC. The V gene is TRBV15, the J gene TRBJ2-7, with a weak D call TRBD2 (6 bases). The germline CDR1 and CDR2 sequences are LNHNV and YYDKDF (reference sequence). CDR3 length equals 15 residues. With 1 base removed from V and 6 bases from J, the gap between germline ends came to 16 bases.

This chain uses TRBV7-2 with TRBJ2-7; 8 bases map to TRBD1. V trimming: 6 bases; J trimming: 6 bases; junction bases outside the gene matches: 7. Germline V gives CDR1 SGHTA, CDR2 FQGNSA. The length of the CDR3 is 13 residues. CDR3 loop: CASSSRTGGEQYF. The DNA of the CDR3 is TGTGCCAGCAGTTCCCGTACAGGGGGCGAGCAGTACTTC.

The rearrangement links TRBV4-2 to TRBJ2-1; 7 nucleotides agree with TRBD2. The ends lost 0 bases at V and 2 bases at J; junction bases unmatched: 4. From germline, CDR1 is LGHNA and CDR2 YNFKEQ. CDR3 size: 16 residues. The CDR3, as DNA: TGTGCCAGCAGCCAAGAGCCCCTAGCGGCCTACAATGAGCAGTTCTTC. Residues: CASSQEPLAAYNEQFF.

J is TRBJ1-1 and V is TRBV7-9; D is uncertain. The germline V gene has CDR1 SEHNR and CDR2 FQNEAQ (reference sequence). The CDR3 is 13 amino acids. The V end was cut by 7 bases, the J end by 1 base, with 10 bases between. The CDR3 DNA sequence: TGTGCCAGCACTCCACCCGGGAACACTGAAGCTTTCTTT. Protein: CASTPPGNTEAFF.

The chain employs TRBV7-9 and TRBJ2-1; D call uncertain. The CDR3 is made up of 12 amino acids. The V and J ends lost 2 bases and 9 bases respectively, with 8 bases between them. Germline loops: CDR1 SEHNR, CDR2 FQNEAQ (reference sequence). CDR3 residues: CASSLYVSEQFF. In nucleotides, the CDR3 is TGTGCCAGCAGCTTATATGTGAGTGAGCAGTTCTTC.

V and J are TRBV20-1 and TRBJ2-7; 15 bases are a match to TRBD2. Looked up from germline, CDR1 is DFQATT and CDR2 is SNEGSKA (reference sequence). Trimming removed 5 bases from V and 7 bases from J; junction bases left unmatched: 15. This CDR3 has 17 residues. CDR3 in amino acids: CSAPRTSGGAATWEQYF. The CDR3 DNA sequence: TGCAGTGCTCCGCGGACTAGCGGGGGGGCCGCTACGTGGGAGCAGTACTTC.

This clonotype has a handful of counts. The CDR3 loop is CSASILGGELFF. CDR3 coding DNA: TGCAGTGCTAGCATTTTGGGCGGGGAGCTGTTTTTT. The chain carries TRBV20-1 and TRBJ2-2, with D unclear. This CDR3 comprises 12 residues. With 3 bases removed from V and 7 bases from J, the gap between germline ends came to 9 bases. Germline V CDR1 and CDR2: DFQATT, SNEGSKA (reference sequence).

CDR3 loop: CSARGGFVQFF. The CDR3 region has the DNA TGCAGTGCTAGAGGGGGTTTCGTGCAGTTCTTC. The chain couples TRBV20-1 to TRBJ2-1, with D uncertain. The CDR3 covers 11 residues. The V gene's germline CDR1 is DFQATT and CDR2 SNEGSKA (reference sequence). Trimming removed 1 base at V and 12 bases at J, with 10 bases between.

This chain connects TRBV20-1 to TRBJ2-2, with D tentatively TRBD2 (6 bases). The CDR3 is 14 residues long. The ends were cut back, 3 bases at V and 7 bases at J, with 15 bases in the middle. Per germline, CDR1 DFQATT and CDR2 SNEGSKA (reference sequence). CDR3 sequence reads: CSARFGGYGGELFF. CDR3 nucleotide sequence: TGCAGTGCTAGGTTCGGGGGTTATGGCGGGGAGCTGTTTTTT.